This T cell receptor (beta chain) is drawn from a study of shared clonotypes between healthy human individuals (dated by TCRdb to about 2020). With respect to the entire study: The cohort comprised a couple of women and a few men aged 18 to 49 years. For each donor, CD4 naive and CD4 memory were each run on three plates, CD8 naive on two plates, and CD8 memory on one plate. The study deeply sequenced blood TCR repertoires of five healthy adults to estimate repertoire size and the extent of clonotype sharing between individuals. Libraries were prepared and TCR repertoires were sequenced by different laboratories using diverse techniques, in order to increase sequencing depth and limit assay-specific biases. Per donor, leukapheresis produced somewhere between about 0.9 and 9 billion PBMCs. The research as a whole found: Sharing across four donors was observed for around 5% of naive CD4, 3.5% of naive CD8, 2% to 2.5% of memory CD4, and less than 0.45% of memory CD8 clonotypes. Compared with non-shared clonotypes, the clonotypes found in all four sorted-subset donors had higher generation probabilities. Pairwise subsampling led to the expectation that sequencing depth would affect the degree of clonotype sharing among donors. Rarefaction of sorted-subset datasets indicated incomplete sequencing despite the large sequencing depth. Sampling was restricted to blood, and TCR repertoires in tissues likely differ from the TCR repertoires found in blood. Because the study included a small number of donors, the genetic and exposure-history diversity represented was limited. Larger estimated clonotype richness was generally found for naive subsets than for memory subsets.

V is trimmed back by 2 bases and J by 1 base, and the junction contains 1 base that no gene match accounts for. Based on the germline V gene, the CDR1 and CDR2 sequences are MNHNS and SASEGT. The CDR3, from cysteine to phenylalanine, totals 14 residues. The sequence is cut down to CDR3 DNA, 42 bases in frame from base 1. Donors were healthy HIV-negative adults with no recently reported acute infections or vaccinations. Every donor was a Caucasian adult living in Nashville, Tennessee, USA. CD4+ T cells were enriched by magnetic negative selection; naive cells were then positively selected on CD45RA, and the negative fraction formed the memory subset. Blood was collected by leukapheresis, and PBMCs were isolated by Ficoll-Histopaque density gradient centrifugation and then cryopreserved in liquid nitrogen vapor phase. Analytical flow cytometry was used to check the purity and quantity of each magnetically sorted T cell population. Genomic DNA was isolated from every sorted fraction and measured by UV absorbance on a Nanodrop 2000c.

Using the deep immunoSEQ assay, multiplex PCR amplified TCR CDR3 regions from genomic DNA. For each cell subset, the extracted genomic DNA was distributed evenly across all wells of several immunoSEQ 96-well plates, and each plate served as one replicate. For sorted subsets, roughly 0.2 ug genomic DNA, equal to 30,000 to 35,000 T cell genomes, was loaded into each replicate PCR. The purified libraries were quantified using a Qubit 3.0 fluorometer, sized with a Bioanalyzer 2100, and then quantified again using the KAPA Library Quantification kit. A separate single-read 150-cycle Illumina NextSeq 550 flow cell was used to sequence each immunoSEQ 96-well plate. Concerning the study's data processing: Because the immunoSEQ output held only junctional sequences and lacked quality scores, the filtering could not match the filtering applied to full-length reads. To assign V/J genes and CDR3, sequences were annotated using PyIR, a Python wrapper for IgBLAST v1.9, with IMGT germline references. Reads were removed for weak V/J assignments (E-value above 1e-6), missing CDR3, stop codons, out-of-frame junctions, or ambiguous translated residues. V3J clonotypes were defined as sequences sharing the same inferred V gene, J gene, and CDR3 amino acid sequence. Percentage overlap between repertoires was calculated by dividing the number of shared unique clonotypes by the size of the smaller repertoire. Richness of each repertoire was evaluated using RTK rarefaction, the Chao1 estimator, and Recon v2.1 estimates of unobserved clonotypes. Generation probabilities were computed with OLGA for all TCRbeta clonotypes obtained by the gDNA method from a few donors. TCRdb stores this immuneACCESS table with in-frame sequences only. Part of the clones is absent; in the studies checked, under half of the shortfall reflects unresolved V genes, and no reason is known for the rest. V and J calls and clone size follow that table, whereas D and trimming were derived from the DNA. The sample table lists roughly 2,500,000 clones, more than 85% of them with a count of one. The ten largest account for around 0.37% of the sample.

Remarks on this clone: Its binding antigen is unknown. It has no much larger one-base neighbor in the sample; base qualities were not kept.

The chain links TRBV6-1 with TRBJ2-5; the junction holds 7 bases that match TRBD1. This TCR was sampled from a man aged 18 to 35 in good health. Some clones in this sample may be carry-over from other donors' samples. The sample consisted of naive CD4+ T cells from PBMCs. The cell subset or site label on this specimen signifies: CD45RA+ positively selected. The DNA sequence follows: TGTGCCAGCAGTGAAACAGGGGCCCAAGAGACCCAGTACTTC. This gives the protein CASSETGAQETQYF.